This paragraph reports one TCR beta chain. This sample also contains other DNA sequences that code for the same CDR3. Original processing notes: The assay estimated nucleated cells by amplifying reference gene primers. Clones were read by immunoSEQ multiplex PCR, and TCRdb kept only the in-frame ones, dropping some. For V, J and clone size, that table is used; D and trimming come from the DNA. The table records roughly 120,000 clones, more than 75% of them present only once. This entry comes from a study of blood T cell repertoires in COVID-19. About the research overall: Acute and convalescent COVID-19 samples came from the United States, Italy and Spain. T cells, B-cell-depleted T cells, or PBMCs provided the cDNA or gDNA that served as material.

The sequence was obtained from a man in his sixties with acute or convalescent COVID-19. Sequencing was performed on peripheral blood.

The CDR3 DNA reads as TGTGCCAGTAGTATAGTAGCTTCTGGGGCCAACGTCCTGACTTTC. Amino acid sequence: CASSIVASGANVLTF. This chain joins TRBV19 and TRBJ2-6, with D unclear. Germline V CDR1 and CDR2: LNHDA, SQIVND (reference sequence). V shed 1 base and J shed 1 base, with 5 bases lying between them. The CDR3 is made up of 15 amino acids.